Detailed here is one T cell receptor beta chain. The V end was cut by 0 bases, the J end by 0 bases, with 11 bases between. This CDR3 has 16 amino acids. The germline V gene has CDR1 SGDLS and CDR2 YYNGEE. The data stem from a study of blood T cell repertoires in COVID-19. Looking at the study overall: Samples taken during acute and convalescent COVID-19 were collected in the United States, Italy and Spain. PBMCs, B-cell-depleted T cells, or T cells were the source of the cDNA or gDNA that made up the material.

Original processing methods: Amplification with reference gene primers provided the estimates of nucleated cell counts. Generated by immunoSEQ multiplex PCR, the TCRdb table keeps only in-frame clones and is missing some. From that table come the V and J calls and clone size; the DNA was used to work out D and trimming. The sample carries roughly 100,000 clones, 80% to 90% recorded once. The clonotype was recovered from a woman of 80 years or more with acute or convalescent COVID-19. The sequenced material came from peripheral blood. This chain connects TRBV9 to TRBJ2-3, with D tentatively TRBD1 (7 bases). CDR3 sequence reads: CASSVAGDSSTDTQYF. CDR3 bases: TGTGCCAGCAGCGTAGCGGGGGACAGTAGCACAGATACGCAGTATTTT.